The 20 T cell receptor beta chains in this list originate from one sample, sequenced in a study of T cells generated in artificial thymic organoids. Semi-nested PCR with reverse primers in the TRAC or TRBC constant regions amplified each chain separately. TCRdb used MiXCR to reprocess the 5' RACE reads, holding one entry per CDR3 protein. The sample records about 3,300 distinct CDR3 sequences, around 34% being singletons. Sequencing was carried out using naive CD8+ T cells from blood. Noted subset: CD3+TCRalphabeta+CD8SP T cells; for blood, CD45RO-CCR7+ naive CD8+ T cells. The receptor set was obtained from a human donor who gave cord blood stem cells for thymic organoid culture, a cardiac surgery patient who gave postnatal thymus, or a blood donor (not recorded which).

Remarks on this clonotype: This clone may be a read error of a much larger clone one base away. This chain uses TRBV25-1 with TRBJ2-7, with D perhaps TRBD1 or TRBD2 (5 bases each). CDR1 MGHDK and CDR2 SYGVNS come from the germline V gene. CDR3 length: 14 residues. DNA of the CDR3: TGTGCCGGCAGTCAAGGGGCCGGGGTTGACGAGCAGTACTTC. It translates to CAGSQGAGVDEQYF.

This clonotype was recorded a few times. This chain uses TRBV4-3 with TRBJ2-7; 11 bases fit TRBD1. Germline CDR1 and CDR2: LGHNA and YSLEER. The V and J ends lost 1 base and 2 bases, in that order; junction bases with no gene match: 7. The CDR3 is made up of 17 amino acids. CDR3 in DNA: TGCGCCAGCAGCCAAGGGACAGGGGGCGTACTAGCCTACGAGCAGTACTTC. It yields the protein CASSQGTGGVLAYEQYF.

This clonotype is deemed medium-sized (0.01 to 0.1%). The chain has TRBV3-1 and TRBJ2-7, with D possibly being TRBD2 (5 bases). Per the germline V gene, CDR1 is LGHDT and CDR2 is YNNKEL (reference sequence). The CDR3 is made up of 13 amino acids. The V gene lost 1 base and the J gene lost 2 bases, with 6 bases spanning the gap. The CDR3 DNA is TGTGCCAGCAGCCAAGGGACTCCCTACGAGCAGTACTTC. Amino acid sequence: CASSQGTPYEQYF.

The chain is built from TRBV12-3 or TRBV12-4 and TRBJ1-6; the D is unclear. The CDR3 extends over 13 amino acids. Trimming cost V 6 bases and J 6 bases, with 9 bases left between them. CDR3 coding DNA: TGTGCCAGCAGCCCGACCTTTAATTCACCCCTCCACTTT. Its translation is CASSPTFNSPLHF.

The rearrangement joins TRBV28 to TRBJ1-2; tentative D call: TRBD1 (5 bases). Germline lookup yields CDR1 MDHEN and CDR2 SYDVKM. The CDR3 contains 11 residues. The V end lost 6 bases, the J end lost 8 bases, and 10 bases lay between the germline ends. In DNA form, the CDR3 reads TGTGCCAGCAGCCCCGGGGGAGGCTACACCTTC. Protein: CASSPGGGYTF.

This clonotype ranks as medium-sized. The chain couples TRBV12-3 or TRBV12-4 to TRBJ2-5, with no clear D. V lost 5 bases to trimming and J lost 4 bases, with 14 bases between them. The CDR3 runs 14 residues. CDR3 amino acids: CASSNSPFGETQYF. The DNA of the CDR3 is TGTGCCAGCAGTAACAGTCCCTTTGGAGAGACCCAGTACTTC.

This clonotype appeared a few times. J is TRBJ2-1 and V is TRBV24-1, with D unresolved. Germline V gene sequence: CDR1 KGHDR, CDR2 SFDVKD. Trimming stripped 3 bases from V and 7 bases from J, with 18 bases between. The CDR3 extends over 16 amino acids. In DNA, the CDR3 is TGTGCCACCAGTGATGCCGGGTCGCGCGTAAGTAATGAGCAGTTCTTC. It codes for CATSDAGSRVSNEQFF.

By proportion, this clonotype is medium-sized. The gene calls are TRBV28 and TRBJ2-3; TRBD2 aligns across 11 bases. The V gene end was trimmed by 3 bases and the J gene end by 4 bases; junction bases not matched to a gene: 15. CDR1 and CDR2 (germline): MDHEN, SYDVKM. The CDR3 runs 19 residues. CDR3 protein: CASSFSPLTSGVLADTQYF. In DNA, the CDR3 is TGTGCCAGCAGTTTTTCCCCCCTGACTAGCGGGGTGTTGGCAGATACGCAGTATTTT.

The chain has TRBV2 and TRBJ2-1; TRBD1 aligns across 7 bases. The CDR3 covers 16 residues. CDR1 and CDR2 from the germline V gene are SNHLY and FYNNEI. The J segment lost 4 bases and the V segment lost 3 bases, leaving 9 bases of the junction unmatched. The DNA of the CDR3 is TGTGCCAGCAGTGAGAGGGGGCATAGGGATTACAATGAGCAGTTCTTC. Amino acids: CASSERGHRDYNEQFF.

This clonotype is deemed medium-sized (0.01 to 0.1%). The gene calls are TRBV5-1 and TRBJ2-1; possible D gene TRBD2, 6 bases. V gave up 4 bases and J gave up 3 bases, with 8 bases separating them. CDR1 and CDR2 from the germline V gene are SGHRS and YFSETQ. The CDR3 spans 13 residues. The CDR3 bases are TGCGCCAGCAGCGAGGAGGGCTACAATGAGCAGTTCTTC. Translation gives CASSEEGYNEQFF.

This chain links TRBV28 with TRBJ2-7, with 8 bases aligning to TRBD1. Trimming at V came to 6 bases and at J to 3 bases, leaving 10 bases not matched to a gene. The V gene's germline CDR1 is MDHEN and CDR2 SYDVKM. CDR3 size: 15 residues. In DNA, the CDR3 is TGTGCCAGCAGGGCATTGATTGGGACAGGCTACGAGCAGTACTTC. Its protein product is CASRALIGTGYEQYF.

The genes are TRBV27 and TRBJ2-7; D is uncertain. CDR1 is MNHEY and CDR2 is SMNVEV in the germline V gene (reference sequence). V was cut by 3 bases and J by 3 bases, with 12 bases left in between. This CDR3 has 14 amino acids. This chain's CDR3 is CASSLERASYEQYF. The CDR3 nucleotides are TGTGCCAGCAGTTTGGAAAGGGCGAGCTACGAGCAGTACTTC.

This clonotype occurred a few times. The chain uses TRBV12-3 or TRBV12-4 and TRBJ1-2; D is ambiguous. V was shortened by 5 bases and J by 4 bases, with 14 bases between the two germline ends. There are 14 residues in the CDR3. CDR3 in amino acids: CASSQDPDAYGYTF. CDR3 in DNA: TGTGCCAGCAGTCAAGACCCGGACGCCTATGGCTACACCTTC.

V and J are TRBV4-2 and TRBJ2-7; D gene ambiguous. CDR3 length: 14 residues. Germline lookup yields CDR1 LGHNA and CDR2 YNFKEQ. Trimming stripped 0 bases from V and 5 bases from J, with 11 bases between. CDR3 nucleotides: TGTGCCAGCAGCCAAGAGGTCGGTTCCAACGAGCAGTACTTC. It yields the protein CASSQEVGSNEQYF.

The chain combines TRBV5-1 with TRBJ1-1; D gene ambiguous. This CDR3 has 16 residues. Germline values: CDR1 SGHRS, CDR2 YFSETQ. V lost 0 bases and J 1 base, leaving 13 bases between the germline ends. As DNA, the CDR3 is TGCGCCAGCAGCTTGGGGGCGGACGGCCCGAACACTGAAGCTTTCTTT. This codes for CASSLGADGPNTEAFF.

The chain carries TRBV25-1 and TRBJ1-2, with D possibly being TRBD1 (6 bases). Germline values: CDR1 MGHDK, CDR2 SYGVNS. The CDR3 has 13 amino acids. Between the trimmed V and J ends, which lost 5 bases and 3 bases, there was a span of 10 bases. The CDR3 DNA is TGTGCCAGCAGTAGTCGGACAGACTATGGCTACACCTTC. This gives the protein CASSSRTDYGYTF.

V gene TRBV27 combines with J gene TRBJ2-1, with a weak D call TRBD1 (7 bases). This CDR3 region has 13 residues. V was clipped by 6 bases and J by 12 bases, with 18 bases between them. The germline V gene has CDR1 MNHEY and CDR2 SMNVEV (reference sequence). The chain's CDR3 is CASRTQGGSGQFF. The CDR3 DNA sequence: TGTGCCAGCAGAACGCAGGGGGGCAGTGGGCAGTTCTTC.

V usage is TRBV28 and J usage is TRBJ2-1; 9 bases align to TRBD2. The CDR3 spans 16 residues. Trimming at V came to 6 bases and at J to 0 bases, leaving 6 bases not matched to a gene. In germline, CDR1 is MDHEN, CDR2 SYDVKM. The CDR3: CASSRNSGSSYNEQFF. The CDR3 nucleotides read TGTGCCAGCAGCCGAAATAGCGGGAGCTCCTACAATGAGCAGTTCTTC.

This clonotype is medium-sized. The chain has TRBV28 and TRBJ2-6, with 9 bases fitting TRBD2. The CDR3 is made up of 20 amino acids. Germline V gives CDR1 MDHEN, CDR2 SYDVKM. With 4 bases clipped from V and 4 bases from J, the junction kept 17 bases outside the gene matches. In nucleotides, the CDR3 is TGTGCCAGCAGTTCGGCGGGGCGGGAGGGCCCTTCATCCGGGGCCAACGTCCTGACTTTC. Protein product: CASSSAGREGPSSGANVLTF.

This clonotype turned up a few times. Possible read error: a much larger clone is one base away. The rearrangement links TRBV27 to TRBJ2-2; D is possibly TRBD2 (6 bases). The CDR3 extends over 15 amino acids. CDR1 and CDR2 (germline): MNHEY, SMNVEV (reference sequence). In DNA, the CDR3 is TGTGCCAGCAGTTTGCCGACTTGGTTGGGCGGGGAGCCGTTTTTT. Protein product: CASSLPTWLGGEPFF.